This T cell receptor (beta chain) was sequenced in a study of response to subunit inactivated influenza vaccine. TCRdb redid the calling of the RT-PCR reads with MiXCR, one entry per CDR3 protein. The sample consists of hundreds of thousands of distinct CDR3 sequences, approximately 23% of them appearing once. General study findings and limits: Each seasonal flu vaccination may recruit only limited new T cells, authors suggested.

Details on this clonotype: What it binds is unknown.

This clonotype was obtained from a man between 50 and 69 years old who received an inactivated influenza vaccine. The input for sequencing was PBMCs from blood, taken less than 22 months after vaccination.

The CDR3 bases are TGTGCCAGCAGAAAGACAGGGCGGGAAGCCAAAAACATTCAGTACTTC. It translates to CASRKTGREAKNIQYF. The V gene is TRBV2, the J gene TRBJ2-4; perhaps TRBD1 as D (7 bases). This CDR3 has 16 residues. CDR1 is SNHLY, CDR2 FYNNEI, per germline. V was pared by 6 bases and J by 0 bases, with 15 bases between.